This TCR beta chain was sequenced in a study of blood T cell repertoires in COVID-19. In the study overall: COVID-19 samples from acute and convalescent phases originated in the United States, Italy and Spain.

Enrollment of patients from Seattle took place during active infection, with longitudinal follow-up. Only in-frame clones appear in the TCRdb table, and some are missing; sequencing was by immunoSEQ multiplex PCR. The repertoire holds some 220,000 clones, with approximately 85% as singletons. This clone appeared a single time. This CDR3 spans 15 amino acids. Germline CDR1 and CDR2: SGDLS and YYNGEE. After removal of 4 bases from V and 5 bases from J, the junction contained 10 bases not matched to a gene. The source material was peripheral blood. The origin of this receptor is a woman aged 70-85 years with COVID-19, enrolled during active disease. The chain combines TRBV9 with TRBJ2-5; 8 bases fit TRBD2. Written as DNA, the CDR3 is TGTGCCAGCAGCCCGGGAGGGGGGCGGTCGGAGACCCAGTACTTC. The encoded protein is CASSPGGGRSETQYF.